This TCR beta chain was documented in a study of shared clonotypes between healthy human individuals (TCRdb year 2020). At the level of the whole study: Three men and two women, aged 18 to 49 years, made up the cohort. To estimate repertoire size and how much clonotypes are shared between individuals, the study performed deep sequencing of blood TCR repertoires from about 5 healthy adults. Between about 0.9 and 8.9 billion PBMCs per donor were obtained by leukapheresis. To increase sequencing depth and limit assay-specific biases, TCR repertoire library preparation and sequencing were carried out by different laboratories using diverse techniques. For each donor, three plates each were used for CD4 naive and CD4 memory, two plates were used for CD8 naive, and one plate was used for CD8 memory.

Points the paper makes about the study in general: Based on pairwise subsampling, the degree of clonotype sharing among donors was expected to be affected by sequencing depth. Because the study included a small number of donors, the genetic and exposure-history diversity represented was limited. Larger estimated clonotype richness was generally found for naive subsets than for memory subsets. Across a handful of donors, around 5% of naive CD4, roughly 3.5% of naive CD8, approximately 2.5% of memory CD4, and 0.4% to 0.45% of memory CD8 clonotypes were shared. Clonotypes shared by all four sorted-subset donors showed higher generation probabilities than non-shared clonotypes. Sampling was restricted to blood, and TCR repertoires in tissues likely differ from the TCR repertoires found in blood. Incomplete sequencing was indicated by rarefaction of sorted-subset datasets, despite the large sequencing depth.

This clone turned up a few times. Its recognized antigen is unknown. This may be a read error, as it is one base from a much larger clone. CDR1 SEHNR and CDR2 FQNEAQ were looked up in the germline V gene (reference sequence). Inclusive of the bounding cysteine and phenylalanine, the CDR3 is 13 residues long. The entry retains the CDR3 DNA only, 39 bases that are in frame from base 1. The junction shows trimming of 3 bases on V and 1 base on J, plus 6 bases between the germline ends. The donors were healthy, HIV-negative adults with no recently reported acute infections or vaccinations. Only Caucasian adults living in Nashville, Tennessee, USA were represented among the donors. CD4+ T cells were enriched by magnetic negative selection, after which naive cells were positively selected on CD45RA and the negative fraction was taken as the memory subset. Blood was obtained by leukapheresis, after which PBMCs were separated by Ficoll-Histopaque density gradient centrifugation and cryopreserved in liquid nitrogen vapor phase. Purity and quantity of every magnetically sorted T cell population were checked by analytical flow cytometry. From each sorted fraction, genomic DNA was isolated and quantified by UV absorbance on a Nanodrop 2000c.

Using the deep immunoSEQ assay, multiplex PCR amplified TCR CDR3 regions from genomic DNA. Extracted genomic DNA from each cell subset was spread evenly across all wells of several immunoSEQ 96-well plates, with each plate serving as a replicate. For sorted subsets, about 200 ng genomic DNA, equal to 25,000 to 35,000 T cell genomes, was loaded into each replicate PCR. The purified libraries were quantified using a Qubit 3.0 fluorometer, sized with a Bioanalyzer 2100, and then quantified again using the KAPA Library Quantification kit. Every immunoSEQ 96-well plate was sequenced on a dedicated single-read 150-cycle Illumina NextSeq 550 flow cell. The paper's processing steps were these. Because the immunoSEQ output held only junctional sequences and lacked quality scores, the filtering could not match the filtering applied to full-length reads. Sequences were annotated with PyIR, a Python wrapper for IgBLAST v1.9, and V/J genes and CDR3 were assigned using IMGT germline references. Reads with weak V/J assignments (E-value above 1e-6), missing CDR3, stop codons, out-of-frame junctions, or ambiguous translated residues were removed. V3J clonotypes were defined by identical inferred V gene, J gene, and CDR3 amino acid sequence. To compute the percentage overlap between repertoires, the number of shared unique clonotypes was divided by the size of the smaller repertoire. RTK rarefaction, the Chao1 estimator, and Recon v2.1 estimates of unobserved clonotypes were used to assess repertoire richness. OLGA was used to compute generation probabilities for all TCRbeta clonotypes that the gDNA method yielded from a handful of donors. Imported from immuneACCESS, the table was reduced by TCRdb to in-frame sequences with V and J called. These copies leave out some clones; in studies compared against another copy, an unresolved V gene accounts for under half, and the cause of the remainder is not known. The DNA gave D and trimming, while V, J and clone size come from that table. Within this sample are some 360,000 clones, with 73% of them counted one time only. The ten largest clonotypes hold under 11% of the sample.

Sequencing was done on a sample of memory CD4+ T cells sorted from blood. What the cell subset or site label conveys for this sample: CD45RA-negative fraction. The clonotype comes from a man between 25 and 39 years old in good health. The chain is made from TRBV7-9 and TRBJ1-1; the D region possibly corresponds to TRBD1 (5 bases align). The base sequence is TGTGCCAGCAGCTTTGGGGGGAACACTGAAGCTTTCTTT. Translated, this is CASSFGGNTEAFF. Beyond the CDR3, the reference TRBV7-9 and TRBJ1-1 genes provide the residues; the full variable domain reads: DTGVSQNPRHKITKRGQNVTFRCDPISEHNRLYWYRQTLGQGPEFLTYFQNEAQLEKSRLLSDRFSAERPKGSFSTLEIQRTEQGDSAMYLCASSFGGNTEAFFGQGTRLTVV.